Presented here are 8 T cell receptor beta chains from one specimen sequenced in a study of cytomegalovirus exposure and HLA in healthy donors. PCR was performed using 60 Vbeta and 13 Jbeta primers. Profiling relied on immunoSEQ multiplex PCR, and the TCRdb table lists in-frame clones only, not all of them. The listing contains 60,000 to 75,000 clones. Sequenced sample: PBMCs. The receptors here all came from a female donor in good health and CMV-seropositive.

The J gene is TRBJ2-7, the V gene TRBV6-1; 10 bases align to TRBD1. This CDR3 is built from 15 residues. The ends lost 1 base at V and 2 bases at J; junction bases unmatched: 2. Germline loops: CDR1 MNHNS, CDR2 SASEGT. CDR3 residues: CASSEVGQGPYEQYF. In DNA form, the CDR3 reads TGTGCCAGCAGTGAAGTGGGACAGGGGCCCTACGAGCAGTACTTC.

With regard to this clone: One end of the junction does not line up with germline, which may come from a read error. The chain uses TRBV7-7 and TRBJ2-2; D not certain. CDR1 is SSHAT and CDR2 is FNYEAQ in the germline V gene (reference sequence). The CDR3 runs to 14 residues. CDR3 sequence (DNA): TGTGCTAGCAGGTTCGGTTTCGACACCGGGGAGCTGTTTTTT. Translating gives CASRFGFDTGELFF.

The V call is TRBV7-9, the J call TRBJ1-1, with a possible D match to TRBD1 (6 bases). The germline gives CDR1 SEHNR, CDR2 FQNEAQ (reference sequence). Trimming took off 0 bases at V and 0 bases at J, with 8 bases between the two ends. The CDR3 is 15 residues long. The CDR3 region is CASSLAQGMNTEAFF. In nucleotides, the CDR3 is TGTGCCAGCAGCTTAGCCCAGGGGATGAACACTGAAGCTTTCTTT.

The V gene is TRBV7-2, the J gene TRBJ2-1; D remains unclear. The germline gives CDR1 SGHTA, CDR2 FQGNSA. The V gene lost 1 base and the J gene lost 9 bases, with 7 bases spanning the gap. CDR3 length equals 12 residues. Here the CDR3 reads CASSLVGGEQFF. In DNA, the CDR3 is TGTGCCAGCAGCTTAGTAGGCGGTGAGCAGTTCTTC.

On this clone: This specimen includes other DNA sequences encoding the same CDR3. CDR3 DNA: TGCGCCAGCAGCCCGGGACTAGCCTCCTACGAGCAGTACTTC. Its protein product is CASSPGLASYEQYF. The chain couples TRBV5-1 to TRBJ2-7; 9 positions agree with TRBD2. The CDR3 extends over 14 amino acids. The germline gives CDR1 SGHRS, CDR2 YFSETQ. With V trimmed by 4 bases and J by 0 bases, 2 bases remained unmatched.

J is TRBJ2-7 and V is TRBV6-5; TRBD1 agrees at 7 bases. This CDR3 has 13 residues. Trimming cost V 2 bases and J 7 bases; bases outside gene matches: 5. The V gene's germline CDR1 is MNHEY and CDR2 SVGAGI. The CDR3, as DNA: TGTGCCAGCAGTTACGAGGGGGCGAGGGAGCAGTACTTC. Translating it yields CASSYEGAREQYF.

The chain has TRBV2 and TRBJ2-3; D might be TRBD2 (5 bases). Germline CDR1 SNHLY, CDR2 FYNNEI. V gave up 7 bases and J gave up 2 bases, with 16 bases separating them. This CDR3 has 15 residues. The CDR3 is CASTSGSPNTDTQYF. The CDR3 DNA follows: TGTGCCAGCACCAGTGGGAGTCCCAACACAGATACGCAGTATTTT.

In DNA form, the CDR3 reads TGTGCCAGCACCCAGGGAGGAGGATATGGCAATCAGCCCCAGCATTTT. Its protein is CASTQGGGYGNQPQHF. The V gene is TRBV6-6, the J gene TRBJ1-5; D possibly corresponds to TRBD1 (5 bases). Trimming shortened V by 7 bases and J by 2 bases, and 18 bases separated the two germline ends. CDR1 is MNHNY, CDR2 SVGAGI, per germline (reference sequence). This CDR3 spans 16 amino acids.